Shown below are 21 T cell receptor beta chains from a single sample sequenced in a study of CD8 T cells in ankylosing spondylitis. Overall study results and limits: Blood of patients with ankylosing spondylitis appeared to be characterized by a TCR beta motif of roughly eight highly homologous variants.

The antigens of these receptors remain unknown. MiXCR, run by TCRdb on the 5' RACE reads, gives a single entry per CDR3 protein. The sample includes some 700,000 distinct CDR3 sequences, 15% to 20% of them seen just once. Input material: blood, either unsorted or a sorted T cell fraction (not recorded which). The receptor source for this set is a male donor with ankylosing spondylitis.

This rearrangement joins TRBV4-1 to TRBJ1-2, with 7 bases identical to TRBD1. J was trimmed by 2 bases and V by 2 bases; bases with no gene match: 2. Looked up from germline, CDR1 is MGHRA and CDR2 is YSYEKL. CDR3 length: 14 residues. This chain's CDR3 is CASSQTGVNYGYTF. CDR3 in DNA: TGCGCCAGCAGCCAAACAGGGGTAAACTATGGCTACACCTTC.

This clonotype was counted only a few times. The chain uses TRBV7-9 and TRBJ2-7; D unresolved. Trimming cost V 2 bases and J 2 bases, with 10 bases left between them. This CDR3 contains 14 residues. CDR1 is SEHNR and CDR2 is FQNEAQ in the germline V gene (reference sequence). The CDR3 loop is CASSLLGSAYEQYF. The CDR3 coding sequence is TGTGCCAGCAGCTTATTAGGGTCGGCCTACGAGCAGTACTTC.

The CDR3, as DNA: TGTGCCAGCAGTTCCAGGACAGGGAATAACTATGGCTACACCTTC. Its protein is CASSSRTGNNYGYTF. The J gene is TRBJ1-2, the V gene TRBV12-3 or TRBV12-4; 8 nucleotides match TRBD1. J gave up 1 base and V 4 bases, and 5 bases lay outside the gene matches. The CDR3 consists of 15 residues.

This clonotype was detected a few times. CDR3: CASSLGDRPNTGELFF. The CDR3 DNA reads TGTGCCAGCAGCTTGGGAGACAGGCCGAACACCGGGGAGCTGTTTTTT. V gene TRBV5-6 combines with J gene TRBJ2-2; D possibly corresponds to TRBD1 (6 bases). The V end was cut by 0 bases, the J end by 0 bases, with 9 bases between. Germline CDR1 is SGHDT and CDR2 is YYEEEE. The CDR3 contains 16 residues.

The CDR3 region is CASSAQLVGTDTQYF. CDR3 DNA sequence: TGTGCCAGCAGCGCCCAGTTGGTTGGCACAGATACGCAGTATTTT. The V call is TRBV7-2, the J call TRBJ2-3, with no clear D. V was cut by 5 bases and J by 1 base, with 13 bases left in between. There are 15 residues in the CDR3. CDR1 SGHTA and CDR2 FQGNSA come from the germline V gene.

The chain combines TRBV7-8 with TRBJ1-5, with 10 bases identical to TRBD1. Germline CDR1 and CDR2: SGHVS and FQNEAQ. V dropped 3 bases and J dropped 6; count of bases not matched to a gene: 5. The CDR3 totals 15 residues. In nucleotides, the CDR3 is TGTGCCAGCAGCTTGACAGGGGGCTCTATTCAGCCCCAGCATTTT. Protein product: CASSLTGGSIQPQHF.

V and J are TRBV29-1 and TRBJ1-2, with unresolved D. The germline gives CDR1 SQVTM, CDR2 ANQGSEA. Trimming removed 4 bases from V and 8 bases from J, with 17 bases in between. CDR3 length: 13 residues. CDR3 in amino acids: CSVAASGYEGYTF. CDR3 coding DNA: TGCAGCGTTGCAGCCAGTGGCTATGAAGGCTACACCTTC.

The chain recombines TRBV20-1 with TRBJ2-2; 9 bases map to TRBD1. CDR1 and CDR2 (germline): DFQATT, SNEGSKA (reference sequence). The CDR3 sequence is 15 residues long. V was clipped by 1 base and J by 4 bases; unmatched bases: 4. The CDR3 reads CSARVQGAATGELFF. CDR3 coding DNA: TGCAGTGCTAGAGTACAGGGGGCGGCCACCGGGGAGCTGTTTTTT.

This clonotype was seen a handful of times. The CDR3 region is CASSQDPGLGYEQYF. The CDR3 nucleotides are TGTGCCAGCAGCCAGGACCCGGGACTAGGCTACGAGCAGTACTTC. The rearrangement uses TRBV4-2 and TRBJ2-7; 8 bases are shared with TRBD2. CDR3 length: 15 amino acids. CDR1 and CDR2 from the germline V gene are LGHNA and YNFKEQ. V shed 3 bases, J shed 3 bases, and the junction held 7 bases outside the gene matches.

This clonotype was detected a few times. The genes are TRBV2 and TRBJ1-6, with TRBD1 matching 11 bases. Germline assignment: CDR1 SNHLY and CDR2 FYNNEI. Trimming took 5 bases from V and 10 from J; bases not matched to a gene: 7. The CDR3 has 15 amino acids. The CDR3 nucleotides are TGTGCCAGCAGTCCTCGGACAGGGGGCCTATCACCCCTCCACTTT. It specifies CASSPRTGGLSPLHF. The entire variable domain, with the rest obtained from reference TRBV2 and TRBJ1-6, is as follows: EPEVTQTPSHQVTQMGQEVILRCVPISNHLYFYWYRQILGQKVEFLVSFYNNEISEKSEIFDDQFSVERPDGSNFTLKIRSTKLEDSAMYFCASSPRTGGLSPLHFGNGTRLTVT.

This clonotype was detected only a few times. The chain joins TRBV2 to TRBJ1-1; the match to TRBD1 covers 7 bases. The germline V gene has CDR1 SNHLY and CDR2 FYNNEI. V lost 8 bases to trimming and J lost 7 bases; unmatched junction nucleotides: 7. The CDR3 spans 12 residues. Here the CDR3 DNA reads TGTGCCAGCGGCCGGGACAGTTATGAAGCTTTCTTT. It encodes CASGRDSYEAFF.

The rearrangement joins TRBV4-1 to TRBJ2-3, with no clear D. The CDR3 sequence is 15 residues long. V lost 0 bases to trimming and J lost 4 bases, with 11 bases between them. CDR1 is MGHRA, CDR2 YSYEKL, per germline. CDR3 amino acids: CASSQEPRVSDTQYF. The DNA for the CDR3 is TGCGCCAGCAGCCAAGAACCGAGAGTCTCAGATACGCAGTATTTT.

The chain couples TRBV6-1 to TRBJ1-5; D not resolved. CDR3 size: 14 residues. Between the trimmed V and J ends, which lost 3 bases and 7 bases, there was a span of 13 bases. Germline V lookup: CDR1 MNHNS, CDR2 SASEGT. The CDR3 is CASSDYEFGQPQHF. DNA of the CDR3: TGTGCCAGCAGTGATTATGAGTTCGGGCAGCCCCAGCATTTT.

V is TRBV5-6 and J is TRBJ1-6, with a possible D match to TRBD1 (6 bases). Trimming removed 0 bases at V and 4 bases at J, with 11 bases between. Germline V lookup: CDR1 SGHDT, CDR2 YYEEEE. This CDR3 spans 16 amino acids. CDR3 nucleotides: TGTGCCAGCAGCTTGGGGGGGCGGAGATATAATTCACCCCTCCACTTT. This codes for CASSLGGRRYNSPLHF.

The CDR3 sequence: CAWRGTGSEAFF. In nucleotides, the CDR3 is TGTGCCTGGAGGGGGACGGGGAGTGAAGCTTTCTTT. The chain carries TRBV30 and TRBJ1-1; maybe TRBD1 (5 bases). The CDR3 spans 12 residues. The V gene's germline CDR1 is GTSNPN and CDR2 SVGIG (reference sequence). Trimming left V 3 bases short and J 7 bases short, with 12 bases between.

This clonotype was counted only a few times. The chain employs TRBV15 and TRBJ2-5; D might be TRBD1 (5 bases). V was trimmed by 2 bases and J by 1 base, leaving 5 bases between them. Germline V gives CDR1 LNHNV, CDR2 YYDKDF (reference sequence). The CDR3 extends over 13 amino acids. The CDR3 loop reads CATSRQGQETQYF. CDR3 sequence (DNA): TGTGCCACCAGCAGACAGGGCCAAGAGACCCAGTACTTC.

This clonotype was seen a handful of times. The chain is built from TRBV4-2 and TRBJ1-1; the D gene is possibly TRBD1 (5 bases). With 1 base removed from V and 11 bases from J, the gap between germline ends came to 14 bases. CDR3 length: 13 residues. CDR1 LGHNA and CDR2 YNFKEQ come from the germline V gene. CDR3 DNA sequence: TGTGCCAGCAGCCAAGCCCCAGGGACGGAGGCTTTCTTT. This sequence encodes CASSQAPGTEAFF.

The rearrangement uses TRBV28 and TRBJ2-5; D possibly corresponds to TRBD1 (5 bases). The CDR3 is made up of 15 amino acids. Germline lookup yields CDR1 MDHEN and CDR2 SYDVKM. V dropped 5 bases and J dropped 1 base, with 14 bases sitting between them. CDR3 sequence: CASSTGWGIQETQYF. CDR3 DNA: TGTGCCAGCAGTACCGGCTGGGGCATCCAAGAGACCCAGTACTTC.

This clonotype came up many times. V is TRBV27 and J is TRBJ2-1; D is perhaps TRBD1 (6 bases). The V and J ends lost 3 bases and 5 bases respectively, with 8 bases between them. This CDR3 comprises 13 residues. From germline, CDR1 is MNHEY and CDR2 SMNVEV (reference sequence). The CDR3 reads CASSFDRNNEQFF. For the CDR3, the DNA is TGTGCCAGCAGTTTCGACAGGAACAATGAGCAGTTCTTC.

The table lists this clonotype with a few counts. This sequence joins TRBV28 and TRBJ1-1, with D uncertain. Germline V gene lookup returns CDR1 MDHEN and CDR2 SYDVKM. CDR3 size: 14 residues. The V end was cut by 6 bases, the J end by 0 bases, with 11 bases between. CDR3 amino acids: CASSRITLNTEAFF. The CDR3, as DNA: TGTGCCAGCAGCCGTATTACCCTGAACACTGAAGCTTTCTTT.

The rearrangement uses TRBV9 and TRBJ2-2; D is tentatively TRBD1 or TRBD2 (5 bases each). The CDR3 is made up of 14 amino acids. The V gene's germline CDR1 is SGDLS and CDR2 YYNGEE. The V gene lost 2 bases and the J gene lost 7 bases, with 12 bases spanning the gap. The CDR3 DNA follows: TGTGCCAGCAGCGTGGGAGACAGAGACGGGGAGCTGTTTTTT. This translates into CASSVGDRDGELFF.